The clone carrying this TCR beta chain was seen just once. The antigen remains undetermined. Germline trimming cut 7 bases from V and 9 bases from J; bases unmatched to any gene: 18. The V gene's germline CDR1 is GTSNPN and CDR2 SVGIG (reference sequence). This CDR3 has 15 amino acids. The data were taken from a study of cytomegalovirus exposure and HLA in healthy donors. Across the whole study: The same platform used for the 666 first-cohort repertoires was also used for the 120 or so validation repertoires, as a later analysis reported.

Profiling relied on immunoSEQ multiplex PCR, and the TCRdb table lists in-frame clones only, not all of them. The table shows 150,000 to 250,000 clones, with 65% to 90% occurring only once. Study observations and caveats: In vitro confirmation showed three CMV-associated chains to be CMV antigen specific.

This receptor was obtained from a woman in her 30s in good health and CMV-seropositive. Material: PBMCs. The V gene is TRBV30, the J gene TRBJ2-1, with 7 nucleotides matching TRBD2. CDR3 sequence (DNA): TGTGCCTCCTTTACGAGCGGGAAAGGTCATAGTGAGCAGTTCTTC. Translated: CASFTSGKGHSEQFF.